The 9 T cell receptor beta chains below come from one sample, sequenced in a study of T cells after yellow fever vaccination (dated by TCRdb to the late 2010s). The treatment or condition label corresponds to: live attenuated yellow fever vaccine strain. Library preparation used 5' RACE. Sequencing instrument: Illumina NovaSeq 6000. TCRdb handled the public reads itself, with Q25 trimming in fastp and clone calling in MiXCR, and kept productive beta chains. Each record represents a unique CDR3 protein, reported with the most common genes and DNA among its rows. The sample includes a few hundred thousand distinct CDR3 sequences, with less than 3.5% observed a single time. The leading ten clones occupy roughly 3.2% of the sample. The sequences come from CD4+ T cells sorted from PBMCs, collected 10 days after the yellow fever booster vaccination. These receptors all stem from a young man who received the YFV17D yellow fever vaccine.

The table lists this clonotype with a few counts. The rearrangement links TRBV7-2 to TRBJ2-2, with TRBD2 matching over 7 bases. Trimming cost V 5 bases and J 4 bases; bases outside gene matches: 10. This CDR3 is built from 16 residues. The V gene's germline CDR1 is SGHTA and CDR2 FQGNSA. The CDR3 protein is CASSLGGSGGTGELFF. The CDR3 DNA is TGTGCCAGCAGCCTGGGGGGGTCGGGGGGCACCGGGGAGCTGTTTTTT. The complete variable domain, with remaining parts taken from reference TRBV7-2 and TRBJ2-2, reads GAGVSQSPSNKVTEKGKDVELRCDPISGHTALYWYRQSLGQGLEFLIYFQGNSAPDKSGLPSDRFSAERTGGSVSTLTIQRTQQEDSAVYLCASSLGGSGGTGELFFGEGSRLTVL.

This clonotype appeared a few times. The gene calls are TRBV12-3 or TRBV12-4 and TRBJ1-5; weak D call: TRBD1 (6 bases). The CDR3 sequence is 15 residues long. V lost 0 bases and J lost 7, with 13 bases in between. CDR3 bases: TGTGCCAGCAGTTTAGCGCAGGGGTTGGAGCAGCCCCAGCATTTT. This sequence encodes CASSLAQGLEQPQHF.

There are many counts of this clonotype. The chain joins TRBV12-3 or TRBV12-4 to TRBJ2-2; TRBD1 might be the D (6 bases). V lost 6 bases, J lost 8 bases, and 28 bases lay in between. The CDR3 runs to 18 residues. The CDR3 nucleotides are TGTGCCAGCAGCCCTTACTACTCCGGGACGAAAGGGGGTGGGGAGCTGTTTTTT. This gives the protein CASSPYYSGTKGGGELFF.

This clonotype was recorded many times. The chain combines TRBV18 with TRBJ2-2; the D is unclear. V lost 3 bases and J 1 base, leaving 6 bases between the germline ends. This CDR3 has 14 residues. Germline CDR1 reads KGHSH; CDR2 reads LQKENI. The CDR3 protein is CASSPTWNTGELFF. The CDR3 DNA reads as TGTGCCAGCTCACCTACCTGGAACACCGGGGAGCTGTTTTTT.

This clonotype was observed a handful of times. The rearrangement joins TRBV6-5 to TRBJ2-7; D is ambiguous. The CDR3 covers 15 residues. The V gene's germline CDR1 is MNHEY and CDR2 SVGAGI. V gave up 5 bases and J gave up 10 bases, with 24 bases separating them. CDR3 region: CASSPPLKTSTNQYF. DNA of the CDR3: TGTGCCAGCAGTCCCCCATTAAAGACCTCTACGAATCAGTACTTC.

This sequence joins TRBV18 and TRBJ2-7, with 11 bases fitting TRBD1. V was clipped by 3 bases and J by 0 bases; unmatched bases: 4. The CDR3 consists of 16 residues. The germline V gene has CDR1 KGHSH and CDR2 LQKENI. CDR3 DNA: TGTGCCAGCTCACCCAGGGGGACAGGGGGCTCCTACGAGCAGTACGTC. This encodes CASSPRGTGGSYEQYV.

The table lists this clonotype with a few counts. The chain's CDR3 is CASSRGGDTEAFF. CDR3 nucleotides: TGTGCCAGCAGTCGAGGGGGCGACACTGAAGCTTTCTTT. V usage is TRBV12-3 or TRBV12-4 and J usage is TRBJ1-1; TRBD1 aligns across 7 bases. CDR3 size: 13 residues. Germline trimming cut 5 bases from V and 3 bases from J; bases unmatched to any gene: 3.

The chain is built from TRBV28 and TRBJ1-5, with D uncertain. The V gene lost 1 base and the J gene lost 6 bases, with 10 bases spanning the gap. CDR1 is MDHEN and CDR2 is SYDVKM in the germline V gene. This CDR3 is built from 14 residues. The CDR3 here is CASSLSLRGQPQHF. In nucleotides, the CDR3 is TGTGCCAGCAGTTTATCACTTCGGGGTCAGCCCCAGCATTTT.

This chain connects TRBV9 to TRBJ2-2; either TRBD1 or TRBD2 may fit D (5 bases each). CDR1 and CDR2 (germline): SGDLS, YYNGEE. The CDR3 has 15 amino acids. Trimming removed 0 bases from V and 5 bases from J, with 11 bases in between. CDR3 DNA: TGTGCCAGCAGCGTAGGGGGGACGGTAACCGGGGAGCTGTTTTTT. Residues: CASSVGGTVTGELFF.